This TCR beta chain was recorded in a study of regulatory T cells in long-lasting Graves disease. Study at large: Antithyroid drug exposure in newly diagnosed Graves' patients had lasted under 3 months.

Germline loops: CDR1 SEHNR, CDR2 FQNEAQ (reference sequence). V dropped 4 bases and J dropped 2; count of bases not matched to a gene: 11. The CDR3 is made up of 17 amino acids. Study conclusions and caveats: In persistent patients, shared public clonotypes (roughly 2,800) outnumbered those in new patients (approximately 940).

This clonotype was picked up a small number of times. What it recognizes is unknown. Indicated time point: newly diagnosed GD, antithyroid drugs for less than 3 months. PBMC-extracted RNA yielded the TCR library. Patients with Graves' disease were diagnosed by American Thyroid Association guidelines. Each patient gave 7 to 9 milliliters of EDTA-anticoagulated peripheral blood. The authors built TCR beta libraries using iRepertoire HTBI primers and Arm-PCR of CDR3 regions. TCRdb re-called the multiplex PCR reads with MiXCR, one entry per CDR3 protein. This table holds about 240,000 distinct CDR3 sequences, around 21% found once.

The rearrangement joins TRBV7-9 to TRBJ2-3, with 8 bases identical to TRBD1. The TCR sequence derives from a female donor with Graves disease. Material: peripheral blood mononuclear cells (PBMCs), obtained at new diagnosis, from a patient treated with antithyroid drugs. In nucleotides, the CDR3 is TGTGCCAGCAGCTCGCCTGCCCGGGACAGGATCACAGATACGCAGTATTTT. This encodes CASSSPARDRITDTQYF.